What follows are 14 T cell receptor beta chains derived from one specimen sequenced in a study of early T cells in non-severe SARS-CoV-2 infection. TCRdb ran MiXCR on the 5' RACE reads and lists one entry per CDR3 protein. The sample has approximately 76,000 distinct CDR3 sequences; approximately 11% are singletons. The sequencing sample was made of whole blood. All receptors come from an adult who was a healthcare worker with PCR-confirmed SARS-CoV-2 infection or an uninfected control (not recorded which).

This clonotype was detected ten times or more. The V gene is TRBV10-3, the J gene TRBJ2-2, with D possibly being TRBD2 (7 bases). The CDR3 has 17 residues. Trimming stripped 0 bases from V and 3 bases from J, with 14 bases between. The germline V gene has CDR1 ENHRY and CDR2 SYGVKD. CDR3 residues: CAISESSRGAYTGELFF. DNA of the CDR3: TGTGCCATCAGTGAGTCGTCCCGGGGGGCCTACACCGGGGAGCTGTTTTTT.

The J gene is TRBJ1-5, the V gene TRBV6-5; TRBD1 might be the D (6 bases). Germline V lookup: CDR1 MNHEY, CDR2 SVGAGI. The CDR3 length is 15 residues. V lost 0 bases, J lost 4 bases, and 10 bases lay in between. The CDR3 DNA follows: TGTGCCAGCAGTTACTCTGGACAGTATAATCAGCCCCAGCATTTT. Translating gives CASSYSGQYNQPQHF.

The sample holds many counts of this clonotype. This chain joins TRBV11-2 and TRBJ2-3; D ambiguous. CDR1 and CDR2 from the germline V gene are SGHAT and FQNNGV. The CDR3 totals 12 residues. V lost 3 bases and J lost 3, with 4 bases in between. CDR3 sequence (DNA): TGTGCCAGCAGCTTGGAAACAGATACGCAGTATTTT. This sequence encodes CASSLETDTQYF.

This clonotype showed up just a few times. The J gene is TRBJ2-7, the V gene TRBV18, with 11 bases lining up with TRBD1. V shed 2 bases, J shed 1 base, and the junction held 1 base outside the gene matches. The CDR3 is made up of 15 amino acids. Germline assignment: CDR1 KGHSH and CDR2 LQKENI. CDR3 bases: TGTGCCAGCTCACCAGGGACAGGGGGTTCCTACGAGCAGTACTTC. This encodes CASSPGTGGSYEQYF.

The gene calls are TRBV20-1 and TRBJ2-2; 7 bases fit TRBD1. V lost 6 bases to trimming and J lost 0 bases; unmatched junction nucleotides: 4. CDR1 and CDR2 (germline): DFQATT, SNEGSKA (reference sequence). This CDR3 region has 14 residues. The DNA of the CDR3 is TGCAGTGCCGGTGGGACAGCGAACACCGGGGAGCTGTTTTTT. It yields the protein CSAGGTANTGELFF.

In this sample, this clonotype turned up a few times. The chain's CDR3 is CASSPGTSGLEQYF. The CDR3 DNA reads as TGTGCCAGCAGCCCCGGGACTAGCGGACTCGAGCAGTACTTC. J is TRBJ2-7 and V is TRBV14, with TRBD2 matching 11 bases. The CDR3 covers 14 residues. V dropped 4 bases and J dropped 6; count of bases not matched to a gene: 5. CDR1 is SGHDN, CDR2 FVKESK, per germline.

This clonotype showed up just a few times. The chain uses TRBV12-3 or TRBV12-4 and TRBJ1-1; no firm D call. This CDR3 is 15 amino acids long. Trimming cost V 2 bases and J 7 bases, with 17 bases left between them. CDR3 sequence (DNA): TGTGCCAGCAGTTTACCCAGCCAGCCCGAGGGTGAAGCTTTCTTT. This sequence encodes CASSLPSQPEGEAFF.

This clonotype was found many times. The chain is built from TRBV28 and TRBJ2-7; D is possibly TRBD1 (6 bases). The CDR3 has 13 amino acids. V lost 8 bases to trimming and J lost 0 bases, with 11 bases between them. CDR1 is MDHEN and CDR2 is SYDVKM in the germline V gene. The CDR3 loop reads CASGKGDSYEQYF. As DNA, the CDR3 is TGTGCCAGCGGTAAGGGGGACTCCTACGAGCAGTACTTC.

This sequence joins TRBV12-3 or TRBV12-4 and TRBJ2-7, with 7 bases matching TRBD1. V lost 7 bases and J lost 4; bases outside the gene matches: 13. The CDR3 contains 15 residues. The CDR3 here is CASTLRVGRGYEQYF. CDR3 bases: TGTGCCAGCACACTAAGGGTGGGCAGGGGGTACGAGCAGTACTTC.

This clonotype was seen at least ten times. This CDR3 is CASSSDRDGNTEAFF. CDR3 sequence (DNA): TGCGCCAGCAGCTCAGACCGGGACGGAAACACTGAAGCTTTCTTT. The chain recombines TRBV5-1 with TRBJ1-1; tentatively, D is TRBD1 (5 bases). In germline, CDR1 is SGHRS, CDR2 YFSETQ. This CDR3 region has 15 residues. The germline V and J ends were trimmed by 3 bases and 2 bases, with 14 bases remaining between them.

This clonotype showed up many times. V gene TRBV12-3 or TRBV12-4 combines with J gene TRBJ2-2, with 7 positions matching TRBD1. This CDR3 is built from 15 residues. Trimming took 1 base from V and 6 from J; bases not matched to a gene: 5. CDR3 nucleotides: TGTGCCAGCAGTTTAGGCCAGACAGGGTCCGGGGAGCTGTTTTTT. Protein sequence: CASSLGQTGSGELFF.

As DNA, the CDR3 is TGTGCCAGCAGTTTGGGCAGGGTCCCCGCAACTAATGAAAAACTGTTTTTT. Translating it yields CASSLGRVPATNEKLFF. The chain has TRBV12-3 or TRBV12-4 and TRBJ1-4; TRBD1 is a possible D gene (5 bases). The ends were cut back, 3 bases at V and 0 bases at J, with 14 bases in the middle. The CDR3 totals 17 residues.

Concerning this clonotype: The DNA is left out, because the CDR3 cannot be placed on it with certainty; the CDR3 is given as TCRdb lists it. The chain recombines TRBV9 with TRBJ1-6. With termini counted, the CDR3 has 14 amino acids. The germline CDR1 and CDR2 sequences are SGDLS and YYNGEE. Here the CDR3 reads CASSVAEGNSPLHF.

This clonotype showed up many times. This sequence joins TRBV20-1 and TRBJ2-7; the match to TRBD2 covers 8 bases. Losses at the gene ends were 6 bases for V and 0 bases for J; bases not matched to a gene: 10. The length of the CDR3 is 15 residues. Germline CDR1 and CDR2: DFQATT and SNEGSKA (reference sequence). The CDR3 reads CSANPGLGSSYEQYF. As DNA, the CDR3 is TGCAGTGCAAACCCGGGACTAGGGTCCTCCTACGAGCAGTACTTC.